The 32 T cell receptor beta chains in this list originate from one sample, sequenced in a study of identical twins. TCRdb independently ran MiXCR on the 5' RACE reads; one entry per CDR3 protein. The sample has about 1.7 million distinct CDR3 sequences, around 29% seen once; the top ten hold over 0.25%. Sequenced material: cord blood. The receptor source for this set is a newborn girl in good health.

This clonotype was detected only a few times. V is TRBV6-1 and J is TRBJ2-7, with a tentative D call TRBD1 (5 bases). V dropped 5 bases and J dropped 3 bases, with 26 bases sitting between them. The CDR3 is 18 residues long. The V gene's germline CDR1 is MNHNS and CDR2 SASEGT. CDR3 bases: TGTGCCAGCAGTCATGCACGGATGCGACAGAGGTTTTTCTACGAGCAGTACTTC. Encoded protein: CASSHARMRQRFFYEQYF.

The V and J genes are TRBV6-5 and TRBJ2-7; 9 nucleotides line up with TRBD1. V lost 6 bases, J lost 0 bases, and 3 bases stayed unmatched. This CDR3 region has 14 residues. Germline V gene data show CDR1 as MNHEY and CDR2 as SVGAGI. CDR3: CASRQQGASYEQYF. CDR3 nucleotides: TGTGCCAGCAGACAACAGGGGGCCTCCTACGAGCAGTACTTC.

The chain is built from TRBV7-2 and TRBJ2-1; D is possibly TRBD2 (7 bases). The CDR3 sequence is 16 residues long. The germline gives CDR1 SGHTA, CDR2 FQGNSA. Trimming removed 0 bases at V and 2 bases at J, with 11 bases between. CDR3 region: CASSLAGGATYNEQFF. Written as DNA, the CDR3 is TGTGCCAGCAGCTTAGCAGGGGGGGCAACCTACAATGAGCAGTTCTTC.

To note about this clonotype: One base away lies a much larger clone, so this may be a sequencing read error. The chain couples TRBV20-1 to TRBJ2-1; D possibly uses TRBD1 or TRBD2 (5 bases each). Germline values: CDR1 DFQATT, CDR2 SNEGSKA (reference sequence). Trimming shortened V by 2 bases and J by 10 bases, and 15 bases separated the two germline ends. This CDR3 region has 13 residues. The CDR3 loop reads CSARFQGDYEQFF. The CDR3 DNA reads as TGCAGTGCTAGATTCCAGGGTGACTACGAGCAGTTCTTC.

This clonotype appeared a few times. This chain links TRBV11-2 with TRBJ2-3; D not resolved. There are 13 residues in the CDR3. Germline V CDR1 and CDR2: SGHAT, FQNNGV. Trimming pared 5 bases from V and 6 bases from J, leaving 12 bases between. CDR3 sequence reads: CASSARRMDTQYF. Written as DNA, the CDR3 is TGTGCCAGCAGCGCCCGTCGGATGGATACGCAGTATTTT.

This clonotype was detected only a few times. The chain links TRBV12-3 or TRBV12-4 to TRBJ2-1; 9 nucleotides agree with TRBD2. CDR3 length: 15 residues. V lost 7 bases and J lost 3; bases outside the gene matches: 7. As DNA, the CDR3 is TGTGCCAGCAAAGGGGCTAGCGGGATCTACAATGAGCAGTTCTTC. Protein sequence: CASKGASGIYNEQFF.

This clonotype has more than one count but fewer than ten. V is TRBV27 and J is TRBJ2-1; TRBD2 matches at 9 bases. This CDR3 is 17 amino acids long. From germline, CDR1 is MNHEY and CDR2 SMNVEV (reference sequence). Trimming took 4 bases from V and 0 from J; bases not matched to a gene: 7. This chain's CDR3 is CASSYRTSVPSYNEQFF. For the CDR3, the DNA is TGTGCCAGCAGTTACCGGACTAGCGTCCCCTCCTACAATGAGCAGTTCTTC.

The chain has TRBV5-4 and TRBJ2-7; D perhaps matches TRBD2 (5 bases). The CDR3 is made up of 15 amino acids. Germline-derived CDR1 and CDR2 are SGHNT and YYREEE (reference sequence). V gave up 0 bases and J gave up 2 bases, with 12 bases separating them. CDR3 residues: CASSLGRGPAYEQYF. Written as DNA, the CDR3 is TGTGCCAGCAGCTTGGGTAGAGGGCCGGCCTACGAGCAGTACTTC.

This clonotype appeared a few times. The V gene is TRBV3-1, the J gene TRBJ2-5; 8 nucleotides match TRBD2. Germline V lookup: CDR1 LGHDT, CDR2 YNNKEL (reference sequence). The CDR3 is 14 amino acids. J lost 3 bases, V lost 4 bases, and 4 bases had no gene match. CDR3 nucleotide sequence: TGTGCCAGCAGCCGGCGGGGGGCGGAAGAGACCCAGTACTTC. As protein: CASSRRGAEETQYF.

The chain carries TRBV11-2 and TRBJ2-1; D might be TRBD2 (5 bases). The J call is doubtful: the DNA matches TRBJ2-7 better. In germline, CDR1 is SGHAT, CDR2 FQNNGV. The CDR3 totals 19 residues. For the CDR3, the DNA is TGTGCCAGCAGCCCATACCCCGTTTGGAGGAAGAGCTCCTACAATGAGCAGTACTTC. It encodes CASSPYPVWRKSSYNEQYF.

This clonotype turned up a few times. This rearrangement joins TRBV4-2 to TRBJ1-6; no definite D call. Germline CDR1 LGHNA, CDR2 YNFKEQ. Between the trimmed V and J ends, which lost 3 bases and 6 bases, there was a span of 3 bases. This CDR3 is built from 12 residues. The CDR3 bases are TGTGCCAGCAGCCACCCTAATTCACCCCTCCACTTT. Its translation is CASSHPNSPLHF.

The chain uses TRBV24-1 and TRBJ2-3; TRBD2 aligns across 11 bases. After removal of 6 bases from V and 4 bases from J, the junction contained 5 bases not matched to a gene. The germline CDR1 and CDR2 sequences are KGHDR and SFDVKD. The CDR3 loop spans 15 amino acids. CDR3 nucleotides: TGTGCCACCAGTATGACTAGCGGGACCCCAGATACGCAGTATTTT. It is translated as CATSMTSGTPDTQYF.

This clonotype was counted only a few times. V is TRBV3-1 and J is TRBJ1-5; unclear D gene. The CDR3 contains 13 residues. V was clipped by 4 bases and J by 4 bases, with 8 bases between them. The germline gives CDR1 LGHDT, CDR2 YNNKEL (reference sequence). The CDR3 loop reads CASSRLMNQPQHF. Written as DNA, the CDR3 is TGTGCCAGCAGCCGTCTCATGAATCAGCCCCAGCATTTT.

The genes are TRBV20-1 and TRBJ2-5; a weak D match, TRBD1 (5 bases). There are 13 residues in the CDR3. V dropped 4 bases and J dropped 11 bases, with 20 bases sitting between them. Germline V lookup: CDR1 DFQATT, CDR2 SNEGSKA (reference sequence). CDR3 sequence reads: CSAKYGRGYGQYF. The CDR3 nucleotides read TGCAGTGCTAAATACGGAAGGGGCTACGGGCAGTACTTC.

V gene TRBV27 combines with J gene TRBJ1-1; D uncertain. This CDR3 comprises 14 residues. Trimming stripped 3 bases from V and 5 bases from J, with 13 bases between. Germline CDR1 reads MNHEY; CDR2 reads SMNVEV (reference sequence). The CDR3 DNA is TGTGCCAGCAGTTTCCGGGGAAGAAGGACTGAAGCTTTCTTT. It encodes CASSFRGRRTEAFF.

This clonotype was seen a handful of times. V and J are TRBV5-1 and TRBJ2-7, with 7 bases matching TRBD2. CDR3 length: 14 amino acids. With V trimmed by 4 bases and J by 3 bases, 7 bases remained unmatched. Germline V gives CDR1 SGHRS, CDR2 YFSETQ. Here the CDR3 reads CASSPRDYHYEQYF. CDR3 bases: TGCGCCAGCAGCCCCCGGGACTACCACTACGAGCAGTACTTC.

This clonotype showed up just a few times. The V and J genes are TRBV20-1 and TRBJ2-1; D is perhaps TRBD1 or TRBD2 (5 bases each). The CDR3 sequence is 17 residues long. Per germline, CDR1 DFQATT and CDR2 SNEGSKA (reference sequence). Trimming removed 0 bases from V and 1 base from J, with 16 bases in between. CDR3 protein: CSARDPGLAWSYNEQFF. DNA for the CDR3: TGCAGTGCTAGAGATCCGGGGCTAGCTTGGTCCTACAATGAGCAGTTCTTC.

The chain links TRBV19 to TRBJ1-2; D remains ambiguous. The ends were cut back, 3 bases at V and 5 bases at J, with 10 bases in the middle. Germline V gene data show CDR1 as LNHDA and CDR2 as SQIVND (reference sequence). The CDR3 is made up of 13 amino acids. DNA for the CDR3: TGTGCCAGTAGTATCGCTCTGATGTATGGCTACACCTTC. The encoded protein is CASSIALMYGYTF. Full variable domain (remainder filled in from reference TRBV19 and TRBJ1-2): DGGITQSPKYLFRKEGQNVTLSCEQNLNHDAMYWYRQDPGQGLRLIYYSQIVNDFQKGDIAEGYSVSREKKESFPLTVTSAQKNPTAFYLCASSIALMYGYTFGSGTRLTVV.

J is TRBJ2-1 and V is TRBV20-1; TRBD2 matches 11 bases. V shed 5 bases and J 10 bases; nucleotides not matched to a gene: 10. This CDR3 comprises 14 residues. In germline, CDR1 is DFQATT, CDR2 SNEGSKA (reference sequence). The CDR3 DNA reads TGCAGTGCTCCCCGACTAGCGGGACATTACGAGCAGTTCTTC. As protein: CSAPRLAGHYEQFF.

V gene TRBV27 combines with J gene TRBJ1-2, with 8 bases aligning to TRBD1. Germline lookup yields CDR1 MNHEY and CDR2 SMNVEV (reference sequence). V dropped 0 bases and J dropped 3; count of bases not matched to a gene: 6. The CDR3 sequence is 16 residues long. CDR3 amino acids: CASSLSGQGAYYGYTF. The CDR3 bases are TGTGCCAGCAGTTTATCTGGGCAGGGGGCATACTATGGCTACACCTTC.

This chain connects TRBV7-2 to TRBJ1-2; D gene uncertain. V was clipped by 1 base and J by 2 bases, with 8 bases between them. The CDR3 is 14 residues long. CDR1 SGHTA and CDR2 FQGNSA come from the germline V gene. Here the CDR3 DNA reads TGTGCCAGCAGCTTAGAACCACAGAACTATGGCTACACCTTC. It encodes CASSLEPQNYGYTF.

This clonotype was observed a few times. The chain joins TRBV20-1 to TRBJ2-3, with 13 bases fitting TRBD2. This CDR3 has 13 residues. The V segment lost 1 base and the J segment 8 bases; nucleotides outside the gene matches: 0. Germline assignment: CDR1 DFQATT and CDR2 SNEGSKA (reference sequence). CDR3 region: CSARGTSGSTQYF. The CDR3 DNA sequence: TGCAGTGCTAGAGGGACTAGCGGGAGTACGCAGTATTTT.

In regard to this clonotype: Just one base apart from a much larger clone, this may be a read error. The chain recombines TRBV2 with TRBJ2-7; either TRBD1 or TRBD2 may supply D (5 bases each). The CDR3 covers 14 residues. The germline V gene encodes CDR1 SNHLY and CDR2 FYNNEI. Trimming took off 5 bases at V and 7 bases at J, with 18 bases between the two ends. CDR3 sequence reads: CASSSRGGYNEQYF. The CDR3 region has the DNA TGTGCCAGCAGTAGCCGTGGGGGTTACAATGAGCAGTACTTC.

The chain couples TRBV6-5 to TRBJ2-5, with TRBD2 matching 10 bases. Matching the DNA end better, TRBJ2-7 makes the J call doubtful. Looked up from germline, CDR1 is MNHEY and CDR2 is SVGAGI. The CDR3 extends over 15 amino acids. CDR3 amino acids: CASSYDRLAGYEQYF. The CDR3 coding sequence is TGTGCCAGCAGTTACGACCGACTAGCGGGCTACGAGCAGTACTTC.

This clonotype has at least ten counts. The chain is built from TRBV9 and TRBJ2-3; 11 bases map to TRBD2. The V gene end was trimmed by 3 bases and the J gene end by 2 bases; junction bases not matched to a gene: 2. The germline V gene has CDR1 SGDLS and CDR2 YYNGEE. The CDR3 length is 15 residues. The CDR3 DNA reads TGTGCCAGCAGCGGACTAGCGGGAATCACAGATACGCAGTATTTT. This translates into CASSGLAGITDTQYF.

This clonotype was counted only a few times. The CDR3 sequence: CASSPRSSGLSYNEQFF. The CDR3 DNA sequence: TGCGCCAGCAGCCCCCGGAGTAGCGGGCTCTCCTACAATGAGCAGTTCTTC. V is TRBV5-1 and J is TRBJ2-1, with 7 bases that match TRBD2. Germline V gene lookup returns CDR1 SGHRS and CDR2 YFSETQ. This CDR3 contains 17 residues. Trimming took 4 bases from V and 0 from J; bases not matched to a gene: 10.

This chain uses TRBV4-2 with TRBJ2-4; D gene uncertain. V dropped 0 bases and J dropped 1 base, with 10 bases sitting between them. In germline, CDR1 is LGHNA, CDR2 YNFKEQ. This CDR3 contains 16 residues. CDR3 nucleotide sequence: TGTGCCAGCAGCCAAGAGGTAATGGTGGCCAAAAACATTCAGTACTTC. Translated: CASSQEVMVAKNIQYF.

This clonotype was recorded at least ten times. One end of the junction is discordant with germline, which a read error may explain. This sequence joins TRBV5-1 and TRBJ2-7; 10 bases agree with TRBD2. The CDR3 consists of 14 residues. CDR1 and CDR2 (germline): SGHRS, YFSETQ. The CDR3 nucleotides read TGTGCCAGCAGTCCCCGGACTAGCGGATACGAGCAGTACTTC. Protein product: CASSPRTSGYEQYF. Full variable domain (remainder filled in from reference TRBV5-1 and TRBJ2-7): KAGVTQTPRYLIKTRGQQVTLSCSPISGHRSVSWYQQTPGQGLQFLFEYFSETQRNKGNFPGRFSGRQFSNSRSEMNVSTLELGDSALYLCASSPRTSGYEQYFGPGTRLTVT.

This clonotype came up once. The rearrangement uses TRBV3-1 and TRBJ1-2; possibly TRBD1 for D (5 bases). In germline, CDR1 is LGHDT, CDR2 YNNKEL (reference sequence). Trimming left V 3 bases short and J 0 bases short, with 11 bases between. The CDR3 is made up of 15 amino acids. CDR3 nucleotide sequence: TGTGCCAGCAGCCAGGGGCATCAAGCTAACTATGGCTACACCTTC. It yields the protein CASSQGHQANYGYTF.

This clonotype was detected a few times. A clone one base away is much larger, so this may be a read error. This sequence joins TRBV5-1 and TRBJ2-5; 7 nucleotides match TRBD2. Germline CDR1 and CDR2: SGHRS and YFSETQ. This CDR3 spans 15 amino acids. The V segment lost 1 base and the J segment 11 bases; nucleotides outside the gene matches: 14. The CDR3 DNA sequence: TGCGCCAGCAGCTTGTCACCCAAACTAGCGCATGAGCAGTACTTC. Protein: CASSLSPKLAHEQYF.

The chain employs TRBV10-3 and TRBJ2-6; D unclear. CDR1 ENHRY and CDR2 SYGVKD come from the germline V gene. V lost 0 bases and J 0 bases, leaving 3 bases between the germline ends. This CDR3 has 15 amino acids. The CDR3 nucleotides are TGTGCCATCAGTGAGTCTGTCTCTGGGGCCAACGTCCTGACTTTC. Its translation is CAISESVSGANVLTF.

V usage is TRBV2 and J usage is TRBJ1-2, with TRBD1 as a possible D gene (6 bases). This CDR3 spans 15 amino acids. V was pared by 4 bases and J by 0 bases, with 12 bases between. Germline values: CDR1 SNHLY, CDR2 FYNNEI. The CDR3 loop is CASSATGLANYGYTF. CDR3 nucleotide sequence: TGTGCCAGCAGTGCAACAGGGTTAGCTAACTATGGCTACACCTTC.